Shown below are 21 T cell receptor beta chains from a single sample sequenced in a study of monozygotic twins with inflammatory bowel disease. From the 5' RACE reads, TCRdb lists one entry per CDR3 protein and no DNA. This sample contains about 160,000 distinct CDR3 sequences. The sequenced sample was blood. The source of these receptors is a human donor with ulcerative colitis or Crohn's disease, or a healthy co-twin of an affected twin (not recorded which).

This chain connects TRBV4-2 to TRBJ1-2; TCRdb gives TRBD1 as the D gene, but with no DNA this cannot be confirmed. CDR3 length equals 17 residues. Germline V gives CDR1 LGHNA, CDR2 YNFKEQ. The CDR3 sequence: CASSQEMMGQGFDGYTF.

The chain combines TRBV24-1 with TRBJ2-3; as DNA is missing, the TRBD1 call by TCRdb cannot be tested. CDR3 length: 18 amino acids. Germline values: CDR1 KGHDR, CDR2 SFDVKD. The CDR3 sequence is CATSDDLGQGKSTDTQYF.

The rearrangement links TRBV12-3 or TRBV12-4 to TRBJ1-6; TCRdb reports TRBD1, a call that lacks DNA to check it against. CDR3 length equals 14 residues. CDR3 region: CASGTGLPGSPLHF.

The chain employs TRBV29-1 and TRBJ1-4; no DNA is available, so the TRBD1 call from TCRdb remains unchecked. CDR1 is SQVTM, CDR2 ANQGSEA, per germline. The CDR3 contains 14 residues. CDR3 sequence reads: CSVKRQGANEKLFF.

The CDR3 sequence: CASSKGEGGTLTSPLHF. The chain has TRBV21-1 and TRBJ1-6; TCRdb names TRBD1, which stays unverified in the absence of DNA. TRBV21-1 is a known pseudogene. The length of the CDR3 is 17 residues.

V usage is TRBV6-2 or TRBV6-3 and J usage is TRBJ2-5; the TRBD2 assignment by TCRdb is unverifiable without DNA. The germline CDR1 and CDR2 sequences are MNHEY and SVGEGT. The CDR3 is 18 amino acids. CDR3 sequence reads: CASSFPPRPSGIQETQYF.

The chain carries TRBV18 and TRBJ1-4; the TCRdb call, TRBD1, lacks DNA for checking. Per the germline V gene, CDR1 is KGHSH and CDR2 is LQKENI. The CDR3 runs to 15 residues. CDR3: CASSPGQGRGEKLFF.

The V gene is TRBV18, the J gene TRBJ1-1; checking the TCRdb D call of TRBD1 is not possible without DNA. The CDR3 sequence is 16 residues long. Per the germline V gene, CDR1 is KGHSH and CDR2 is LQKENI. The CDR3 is CASSPVFGQMNTEAFF.

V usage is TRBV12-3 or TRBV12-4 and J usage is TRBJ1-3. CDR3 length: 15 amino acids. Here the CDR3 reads CASSLAGGSGNTIYF.

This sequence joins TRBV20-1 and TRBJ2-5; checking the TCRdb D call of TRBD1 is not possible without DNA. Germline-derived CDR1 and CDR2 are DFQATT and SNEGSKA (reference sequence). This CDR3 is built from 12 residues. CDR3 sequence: CSAIYGGETQYF.

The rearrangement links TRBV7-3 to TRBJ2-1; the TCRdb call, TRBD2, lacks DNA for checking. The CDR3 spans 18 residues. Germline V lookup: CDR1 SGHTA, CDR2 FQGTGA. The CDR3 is CASSPRGGRAVIYNEQFF.

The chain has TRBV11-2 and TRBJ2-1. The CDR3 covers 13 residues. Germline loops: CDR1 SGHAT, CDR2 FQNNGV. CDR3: CASSLEGSNEQFF.

The CDR3 is CSARLSGSLGEQFF. The chain recombines TRBV20-1 with TRBJ2-1; TCRdb's D call of TRBD2 is untestable without DNA. Germline V gene lookup returns CDR1 DFQATT and CDR2 SNEGSKA (reference sequence). This CDR3 has 14 amino acids.

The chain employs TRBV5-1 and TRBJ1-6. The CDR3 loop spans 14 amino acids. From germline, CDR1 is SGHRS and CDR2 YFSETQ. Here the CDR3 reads CASSLVSYNSPLHF. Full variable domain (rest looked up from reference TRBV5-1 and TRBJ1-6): KAGVTQTPRYLIKTRGQQVTLSCSPISGHRSVSWYQQTPGQGLQFLFEYFSETQRNKGNFPGRFSGRQFSNSRSEMNVSTLELGDSALYLCASSLVSYNSPLHFGNGTRLTVT.

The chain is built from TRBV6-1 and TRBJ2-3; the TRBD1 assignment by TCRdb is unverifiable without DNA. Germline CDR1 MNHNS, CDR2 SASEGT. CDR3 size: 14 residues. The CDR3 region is CASSRGISTDTQYF.

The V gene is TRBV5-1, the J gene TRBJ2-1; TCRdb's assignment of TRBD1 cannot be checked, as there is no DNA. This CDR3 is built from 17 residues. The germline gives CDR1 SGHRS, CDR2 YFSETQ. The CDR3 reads CASSQPRGTGDDNEQFF.

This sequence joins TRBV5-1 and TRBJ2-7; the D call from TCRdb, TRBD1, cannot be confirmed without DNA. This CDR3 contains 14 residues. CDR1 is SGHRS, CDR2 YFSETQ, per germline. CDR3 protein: CASSSAGAAYEQYF.

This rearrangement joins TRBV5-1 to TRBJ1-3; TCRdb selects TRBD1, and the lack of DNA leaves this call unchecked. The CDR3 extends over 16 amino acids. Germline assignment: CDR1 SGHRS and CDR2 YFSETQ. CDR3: CASSLEGARPGNTIYF.

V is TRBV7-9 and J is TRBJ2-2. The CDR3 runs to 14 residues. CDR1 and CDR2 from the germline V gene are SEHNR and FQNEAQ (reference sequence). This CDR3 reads CASSSGERTGELFF.

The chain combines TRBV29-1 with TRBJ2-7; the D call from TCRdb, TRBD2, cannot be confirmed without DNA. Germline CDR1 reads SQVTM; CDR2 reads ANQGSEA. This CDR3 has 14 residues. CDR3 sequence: CSVRESGSSYEQYF.

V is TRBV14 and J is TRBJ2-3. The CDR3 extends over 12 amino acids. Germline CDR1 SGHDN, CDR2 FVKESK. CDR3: CASGRSTDTQYF.